This T cell receptor beta chain derives from a study of shared clonotypes between healthy human individuals (dated by TCRdb to 2020 to 2022). A note on the overall study: The cohort included a few men and a couple of women between 18 and 49 years of age. Blood TCR repertoires of four to six healthy adults were deeply sequenced to estimate repertoire size and the extent of clonotype sharing between individuals. Between about 0.94 and 8.9 billion PBMCs per donor were obtained by leukapheresis. Different laboratories and diverse techniques were used to prepare libraries and sequence TCR repertoires, to increase sequencing depth and limit assay-specific biases. Study-level results and caveats: The small number of donors limited the genetic and exposure-history diversity represented. Sampling was restricted to blood, and TCR repertoires in tissues likely differ from the TCR repertoires found in blood. Pairwise subsampling indicated that sequencing depth was expected to affect the degree of clonotype sharing among donors.

The sample holds one count of this clone. No antigen is known for it. Base quality data are lacking; no much larger clone is found one base away. TCR CDR3 regions were amplified from genomic DNA by multiplex PCR using the deep immunoSEQ assay. Extracted genomic DNA from each cell subset was distributed evenly across all wells of several immunoSEQ 96-well plates, and each plate was treated as a replicate. Each replicate PCR for unsorted PBMC received about 310 ng genomic DNA, equal to about 30,000 T cell genomes. Genomic DNA from unsorted PBMC was sequenced over ten immunoSEQ deep assay plates. Purified libraries were quantified with a Qubit 3.0 fluorometer, sized on a Bioanalyzer 2100, and re-quantified with the KAPA Library Quantification kit. Every immunoSEQ 96-well plate was sequenced on a dedicated single-read 150-cycle Illumina NextSeq 550 flow cell. On the study's bioinformatics: The immunoSEQ output contained only junctional sequences without quality scores, so filtering could not match that applied to full-length reads. To assign V/J genes and CDR3, sequences were annotated against IMGT germline references using PyIR, a Python wrapper for IgBLAST v1.9. Reads were removed for weak V/J assignments (E-value above 1e-6), missing CDR3, stop codons, out-of-frame junctions, or ambiguous translated residues. A V3J clonotype was defined by an identical inferred V gene, J gene, and CDR3 amino acid sequence. Percentage overlap between repertoires was computed as shared unique clonotypes divided by the size of the smaller repertoire. Repertoire richness was assessed with RTK rarefaction, the Chao1 estimator, and Recon v2.1 estimates of unobserved clonotypes. TCRdb re-hosts the immuneACCESS table, in-frame sequences only. Its copies lack some clones; in the studies checked, an unresolved V gene accounts for under half of them, and the cause for the rest is not known. V and J calls and clone size are copied from that table; D and trimming were computed from the DNA. Here the sample has about 600,000 clones; 70% to 80% occur a single time. Together, the top ten hold 9.5% to 15% of the sample.

Donors were healthy HIV-negative adults with no recently reported acute infections or vaccinations. All donors were Caucasian adults living in Nashville, Tennessee, USA. For unsorted samples, tens of millions of PBMCs were counted, and genomic DNA was extracted using the QIAamp DNA Blood Mini kit. Blood was obtained by leukapheresis, after which PBMCs were separated by Ficoll-Histopaque density gradient centrifugation and cryopreserved in liquid nitrogen vapor phase. Unmatched junction bases come to 7, with V trimmed by 6 bases and J by 8 bases. Inclusive of the bounding cysteine and phenylalanine, the CDR3 is 14 residues long. Only the CDR3 DNA stays, 42 bases, in frame from base 1. Based on the germline V gene (reference sequence), the CDR1 and CDR2 sequences are LNHDA and SQIVND.

Sequenced sample: PBMCs. The clonotype was recovered from a woman in her thirties or forties in good health. Some clones in this sample may be carry-over from other donors' samples. The chain is made from TRBV19 and TRBJ2-3; 11 junctional bases match TRBD1. The DNA sequence follows: TGTGCCAGTAGCGGGACAGGGGGAAAAGTTACGCAGTATTTT. It translates as CASSGTGGKVTQYF.